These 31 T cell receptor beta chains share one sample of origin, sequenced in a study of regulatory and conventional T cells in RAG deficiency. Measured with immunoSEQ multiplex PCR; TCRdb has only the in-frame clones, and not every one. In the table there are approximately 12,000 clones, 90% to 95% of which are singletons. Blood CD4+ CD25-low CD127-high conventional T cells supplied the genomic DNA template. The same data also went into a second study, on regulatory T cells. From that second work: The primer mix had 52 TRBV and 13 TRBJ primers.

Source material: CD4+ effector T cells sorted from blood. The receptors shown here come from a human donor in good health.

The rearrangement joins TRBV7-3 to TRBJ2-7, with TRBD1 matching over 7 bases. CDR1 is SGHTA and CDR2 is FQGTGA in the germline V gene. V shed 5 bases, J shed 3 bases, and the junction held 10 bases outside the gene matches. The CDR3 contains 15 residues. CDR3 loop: CASSLSGAGGYEQYF. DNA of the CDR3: TGTGCCAGCAGCCTATCCGGGGCAGGGGGCTACGAGCAGTACTTC.

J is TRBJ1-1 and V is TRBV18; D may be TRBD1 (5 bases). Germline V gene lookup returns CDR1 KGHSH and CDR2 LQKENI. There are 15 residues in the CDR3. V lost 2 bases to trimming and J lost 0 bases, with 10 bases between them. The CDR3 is CASSPTGALNTEAFF. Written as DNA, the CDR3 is TGTGCCAGCTCACCAACCGGGGCCTTGAACACTGAAGCTTTCTTT.

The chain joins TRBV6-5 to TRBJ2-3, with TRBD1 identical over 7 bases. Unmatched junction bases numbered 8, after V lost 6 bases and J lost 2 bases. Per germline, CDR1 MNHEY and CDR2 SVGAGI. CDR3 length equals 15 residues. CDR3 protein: CASSWDRQSTDTQYF. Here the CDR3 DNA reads TGTGCCAGCAGCTGGGACAGACAGTCCACAGATACGCAGTATTTT.

The CDR3 coding sequence is TGTGCCAGCAGTGGGGGACTTGGGACGGGGCCAAACACTGAAGCTTTCTTT. Translated: CASSGGLGTGPNTEAFF. The rearrangement joins TRBV6-1 to TRBJ1-1, with D maybe TRBD1 (5 bases). The CDR3 has 17 residues. V was shortened by 4 bases and J by 2 bases, with 20 bases between the two germline ends. CDR1 is MNHNS, CDR2 SASEGT, per germline.

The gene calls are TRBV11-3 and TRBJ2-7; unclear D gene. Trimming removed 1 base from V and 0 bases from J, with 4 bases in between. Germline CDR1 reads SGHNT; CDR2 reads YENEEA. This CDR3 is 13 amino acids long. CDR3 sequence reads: CASSLGSSYEQYF. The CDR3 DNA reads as TGTGCCAGCAGCTTAGGGAGCTCCTACGAGCAGTACTTC.

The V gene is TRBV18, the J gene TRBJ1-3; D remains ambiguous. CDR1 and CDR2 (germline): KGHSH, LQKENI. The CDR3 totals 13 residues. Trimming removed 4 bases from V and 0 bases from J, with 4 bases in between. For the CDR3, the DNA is TGTGCCAGCTCACAAAGCTCTGGAAACACCATATATTTT. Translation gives CASSQSSGNTIYF.

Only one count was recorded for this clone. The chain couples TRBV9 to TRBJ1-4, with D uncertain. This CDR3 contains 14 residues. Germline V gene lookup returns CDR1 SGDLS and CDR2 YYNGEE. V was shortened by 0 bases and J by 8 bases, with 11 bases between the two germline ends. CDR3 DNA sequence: TGTGCCAGCAGCGTAGATCCGAGCTCGGAAAAACTGTTTTTT. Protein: CASSVDPSSEKLFF.

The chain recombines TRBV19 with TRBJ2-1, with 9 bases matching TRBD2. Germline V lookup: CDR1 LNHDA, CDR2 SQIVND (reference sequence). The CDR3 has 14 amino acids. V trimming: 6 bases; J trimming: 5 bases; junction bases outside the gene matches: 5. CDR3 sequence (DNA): TGTGCCAGTAGCAGTAGCGGGAGACACAATGAGCAGTTCTTC. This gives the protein CASSSSGRHNEQFF. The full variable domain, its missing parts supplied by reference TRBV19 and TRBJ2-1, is DGGITQSPKYLFRKEGQNVTLSCEQNLNHDAMYWYRQDPGQGLRLIYYSQIVNDFQKGDIAEGYSVSREKKESFPLTVTSAQKNPTAFYLCASSSSGRHNEQFFGPGTRLTVL.

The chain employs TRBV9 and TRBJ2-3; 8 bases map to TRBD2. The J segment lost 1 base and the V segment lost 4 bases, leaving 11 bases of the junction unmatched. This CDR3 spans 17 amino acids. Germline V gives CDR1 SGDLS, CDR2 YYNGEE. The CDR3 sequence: CASSPTAGGQRTDTQYF. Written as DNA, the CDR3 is TGTGCCAGCAGCCCCACCGCGGGGGGACAACGCACAGATACGCAGTATTTT.

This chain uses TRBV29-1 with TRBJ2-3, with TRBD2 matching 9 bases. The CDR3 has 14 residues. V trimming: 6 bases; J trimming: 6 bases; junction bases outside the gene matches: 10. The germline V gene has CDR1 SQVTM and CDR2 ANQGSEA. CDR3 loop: CSVLKRGAGDTQYF. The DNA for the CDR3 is TGCAGCGTGTTGAAGCGGGGGGCCGGGGATACGCAGTATTTT.

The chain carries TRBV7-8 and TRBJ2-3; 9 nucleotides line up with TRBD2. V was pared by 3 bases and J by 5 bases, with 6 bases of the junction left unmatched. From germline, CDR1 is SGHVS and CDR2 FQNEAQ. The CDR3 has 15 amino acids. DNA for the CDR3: TGTGCCAGCAGCTTTTCTAGCGGGGACGGAGATACGCAGTATTTT. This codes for CASSFSSGDGDTQYF.

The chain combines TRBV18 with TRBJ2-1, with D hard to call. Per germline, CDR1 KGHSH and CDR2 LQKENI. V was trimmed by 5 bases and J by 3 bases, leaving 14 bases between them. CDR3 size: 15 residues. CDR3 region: CASSTYGSGYNEQFF. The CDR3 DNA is TGTGCCAGCTCAACCTACGGGTCTGGCTACAATGAGCAGTTCTTC.

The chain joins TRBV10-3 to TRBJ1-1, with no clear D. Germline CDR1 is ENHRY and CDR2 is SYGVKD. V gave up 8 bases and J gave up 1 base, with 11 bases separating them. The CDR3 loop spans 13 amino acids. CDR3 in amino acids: CAISGAGNTEAFF. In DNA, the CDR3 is TGTGCCATCTCGGGCGCGGGGAACACTGAAGCTTTCTTT.

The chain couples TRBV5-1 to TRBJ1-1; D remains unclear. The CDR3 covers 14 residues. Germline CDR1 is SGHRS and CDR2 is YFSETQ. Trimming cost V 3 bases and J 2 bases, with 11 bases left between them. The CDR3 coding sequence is TGCGCCAGCAGCTCGACTCCGGGTAACACTGAAGCTTTCTTT. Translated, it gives CASSSTPGNTEAFF.

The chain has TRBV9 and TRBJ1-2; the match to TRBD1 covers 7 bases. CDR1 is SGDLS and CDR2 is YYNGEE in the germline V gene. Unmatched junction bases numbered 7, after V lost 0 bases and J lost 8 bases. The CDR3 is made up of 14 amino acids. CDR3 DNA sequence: TGTGCCAGCAGCGTAGCACGGACAGGAGGGGGCTACACCTTC. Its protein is CASSVARTGGGYTF. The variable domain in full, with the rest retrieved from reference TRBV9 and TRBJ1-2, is DSGVTQTPKHLITATGQRVTLRCSPRSGDLSVYWYQQSLDQGLQFLIQYYNGEERAKGNILERFSAQQFPDLHSELNLSSLELGDSALYFCASSVARTGGGYTFGSGTRLTVV.

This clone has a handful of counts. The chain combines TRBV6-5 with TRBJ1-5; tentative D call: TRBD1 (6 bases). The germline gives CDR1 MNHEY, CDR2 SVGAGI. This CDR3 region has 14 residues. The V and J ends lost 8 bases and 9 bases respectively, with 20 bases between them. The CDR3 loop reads CASQLLGGARPQHF. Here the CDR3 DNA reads TGTGCCAGCCAGTTACTAGGGGGGGCTCGGCCCCAGCATTTT.

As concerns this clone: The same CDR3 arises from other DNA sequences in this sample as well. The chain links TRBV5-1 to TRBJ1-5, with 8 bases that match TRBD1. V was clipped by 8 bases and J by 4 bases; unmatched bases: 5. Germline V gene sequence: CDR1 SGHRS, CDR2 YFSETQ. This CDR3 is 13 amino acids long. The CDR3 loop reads CASRTGLNQPQHF. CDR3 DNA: TGCGCCAGTAGGACAGGGTTGAATCAGCCCCAGCATTTT.

DNA for the CDR3: TGTGCCAGCAGCTTAGGATCCAGGGGGCAAGAGACCCAGTACTTC. It specifies CASSLGSRGQETQYF. The chain uses TRBV11-2 and TRBJ2-5; 7 bases align to TRBD1. The CDR3 sequence is 15 residues long. Germline CDR1 is SGHAT and CDR2 is FQNNGV. V gave up 1 base and J gave up 2 bases; unmatched junction bases: 4. Full variable domain (outside the CDR3, taken from reference TRBV11-2 and TRBJ2-5): EAGVAQSPRYKIIEKRQSVAFWCNPISGHATLYWYQQILGQGPKLLIQFQNNGVVDDSQLPKDRFSAERLKGVDSTLKIQPAKLEDSAVYLCASSLGSRGQETQYFGPGTRLLVL.

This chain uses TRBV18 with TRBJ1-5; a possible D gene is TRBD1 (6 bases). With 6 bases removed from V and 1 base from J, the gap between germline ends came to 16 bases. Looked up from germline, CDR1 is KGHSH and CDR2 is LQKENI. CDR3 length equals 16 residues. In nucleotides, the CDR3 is TGTGCCAGCTCTACAGGGAAGGGAAAAAGCAATCAGCCCCAGCATTTT. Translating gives CASSTGKGKSNQPQHF.

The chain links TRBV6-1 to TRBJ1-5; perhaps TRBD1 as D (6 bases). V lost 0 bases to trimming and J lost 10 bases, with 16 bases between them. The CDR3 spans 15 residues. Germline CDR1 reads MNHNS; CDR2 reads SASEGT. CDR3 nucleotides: TGTGCCAGCAGTGAAGCGTGGCACGGGGGCCTACCCCAGCATTTT. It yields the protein CASSEAWHGGLPQHF.

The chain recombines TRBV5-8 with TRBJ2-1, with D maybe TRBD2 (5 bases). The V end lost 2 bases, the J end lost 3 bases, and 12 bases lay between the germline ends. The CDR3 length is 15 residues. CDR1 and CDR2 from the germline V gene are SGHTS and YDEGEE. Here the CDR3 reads CASSFGGRHYNEQFF. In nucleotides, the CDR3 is TGTGCCAGCAGCTTTGGTGGGAGACACTACAATGAGCAGTTCTTC. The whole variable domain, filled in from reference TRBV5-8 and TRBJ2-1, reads EAGVTQSPTHLIKTRGQQATLRCSPISGHTSVYWYQQALGLGLQFLLWYDEGEERNRGNFPPRFSGRQFPNYSSELNVNALELEDSALYLCASSFGGRHYNEQFFGPGTRLTVL.

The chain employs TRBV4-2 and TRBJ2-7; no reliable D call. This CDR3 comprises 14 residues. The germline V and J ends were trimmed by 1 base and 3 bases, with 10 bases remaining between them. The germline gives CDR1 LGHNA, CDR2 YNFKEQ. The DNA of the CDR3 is TGTGCCAGCAGCCAAGTCGGCAGAGACTACGAGCAGTACTTC. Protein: CASSQVGRDYEQYF.

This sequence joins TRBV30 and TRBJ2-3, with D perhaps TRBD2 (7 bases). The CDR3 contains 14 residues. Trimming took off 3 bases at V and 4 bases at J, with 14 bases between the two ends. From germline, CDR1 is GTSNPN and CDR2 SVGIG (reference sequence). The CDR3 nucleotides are TGTGCCTGGAGCCTAAGGGGGGGCGCAGATACGCAGTATTTT. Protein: CAWSLRGGADTQYF. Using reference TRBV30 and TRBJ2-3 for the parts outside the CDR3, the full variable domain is SQTIHQWPATLVQPVGSPLSLECTVEGTSNPNLYWYRQAAGRGLQLLFYSVGIGQISSEVPQNLSASRPQDRQFILSSKKLLLSDSGFYLCAWSLRGGADTQYFGPGTRLTVL.

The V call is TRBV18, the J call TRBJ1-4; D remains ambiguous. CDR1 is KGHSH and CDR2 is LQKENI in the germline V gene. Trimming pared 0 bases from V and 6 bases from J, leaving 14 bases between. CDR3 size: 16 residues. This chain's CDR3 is CASSPPRGRVHEKLFF. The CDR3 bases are TGTGCCAGCTCACCACCAAGAGGCAGAGTCCATGAAAAACTGTTTTTT.

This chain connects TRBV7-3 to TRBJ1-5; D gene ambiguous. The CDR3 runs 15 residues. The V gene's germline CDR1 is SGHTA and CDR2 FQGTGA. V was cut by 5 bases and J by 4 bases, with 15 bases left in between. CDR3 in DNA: TGTGCCAGCAGCCCCGAGAGACGGTTAAATCAGCCCCAGCATTTT. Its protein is CASSPERRLNQPQHF.

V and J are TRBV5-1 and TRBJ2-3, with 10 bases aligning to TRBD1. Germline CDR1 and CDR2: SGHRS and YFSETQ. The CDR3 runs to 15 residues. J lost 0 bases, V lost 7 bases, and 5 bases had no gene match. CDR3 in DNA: TGCGCCAGCGCTCTGGACAGGGGGAGCACAGATACGCAGTATTTT. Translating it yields CASALDRGSTDTQYF.

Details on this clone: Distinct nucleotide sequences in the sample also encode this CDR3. CDR3 nucleotides: TGTGCCAGCAGCCTAGTCGCGGGGGGGCACGAGCAGTACTTC. Its translation: CASSLVAGGHEQYF. The chain couples TRBV11-2 to TRBJ2-7, with 9 bases lining up with TRBD2. The CDR3 totals 14 residues. Trimming at V came to 5 bases and at J to 5 bases, leaving 7 bases not matched to a gene. CDR1 is SGHAT and CDR2 is FQNNGV in the germline V gene.

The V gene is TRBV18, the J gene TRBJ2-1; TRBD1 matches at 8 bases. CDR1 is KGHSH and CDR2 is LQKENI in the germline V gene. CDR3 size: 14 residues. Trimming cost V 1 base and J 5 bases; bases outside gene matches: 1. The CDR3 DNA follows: TGTGCCAGCTCACCACAGACAGGGGACAATGAGCAGTTCTTC. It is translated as CASSPQTGDNEQFF.

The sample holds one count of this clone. CDR3: CAIRAGTGVGKDYGYTF. The CDR3 DNA follows: TGTGCCATCAGGGCCGGGACAGGGGTTGGGAAGGACTATGGCTACACCTTC. The chain carries TRBV10-3 and TRBJ1-2; 10 bases align to TRBD1. With 6 bases clipped from V and 3 bases from J, the junction kept 13 bases outside the gene matches. In germline, CDR1 is ENHRY, CDR2 SYGVKD. CDR3 size: 17 residues.

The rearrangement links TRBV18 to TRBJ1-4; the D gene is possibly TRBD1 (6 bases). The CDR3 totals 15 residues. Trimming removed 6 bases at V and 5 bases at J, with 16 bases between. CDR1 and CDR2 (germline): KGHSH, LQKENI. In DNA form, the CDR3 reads TGTGCCAGCTCTCGTATGCAGGGGCGCAATGAAAAACTGTTTTTT. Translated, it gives CASSRMQGRNEKLFF.

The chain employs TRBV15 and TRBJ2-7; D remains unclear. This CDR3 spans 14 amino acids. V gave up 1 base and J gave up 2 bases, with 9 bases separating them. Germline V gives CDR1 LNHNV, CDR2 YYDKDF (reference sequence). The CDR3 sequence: CATSRGYQAYEQYF. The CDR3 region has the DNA TGTGCCACCAGCAGAGGGTACCAGGCCTACGAGCAGTACTTC. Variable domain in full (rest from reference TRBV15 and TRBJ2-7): DAMVIQNPRYQVTQFGKPVTLSCSQTLNHNVMYWYQQKSSQAPKLLFHYYDKDFNNEADTPDNFQSRRPNTSFCFLDIRSPGLGDTAMYLCATSRGYQAYEQYFGPGTRLTVT.